These 25 T cell receptor beta chains originate from one sample sequenced in a study of cytomegalovirus exposure and HLA in healthy donors. The PCR had 60 Vbeta and 13 Jbeta primers. Here immunoSEQ multiplex PCR was the method, and the copy in TCRdb shows in-frame clones only, minus some. The profile shows some 130,000 clones, approximately 80% of them singletons. What was sequenced was PBMCs. The source of these receptors is a man aged 25-45 years in good health and CMV-seronegative.

The CDR3 sequence: CASSWTDTGELFF. The CDR3 nucleotides are TGCGCCAGCAGTTGGACAGATACCGGGGAGCTGTTTTTT. The chain carries TRBV5-1 and TRBJ2-2; tentatively, D is TRBD1 (6 bases). The germline V gene encodes CDR1 SGHRS and CDR2 YFSETQ. CDR3 length: 13 amino acids. Between the trimmed V and J ends, which lost 5 bases and 5 bases, there was a span of 10 bases.

Only one count was recorded for this clone. The chain carries TRBV9 and TRBJ1-2; possibly TRBD1 for D (6 bases). The length of the CDR3 is 16 residues. From germline, CDR1 is SGDLS and CDR2 YYNGEE. V was clipped by 3 bases and J by 0 bases, with 15 bases between them. CDR3 coding DNA: TGTGCCAGCAGCGCAAGACAGGCCCTAGCTAACTATGGCTACACCTTC. Its translation: CASSARQALANYGYTF.

The V call is TRBV19, the J call TRBJ1-1; D gene ambiguous. CDR1 LNHDA and CDR2 SQIVND come from the germline V gene (reference sequence). The CDR3 sequence is 14 residues long. Deletions cut 5 bases from V and 0 bases from J, with 10 bases between. This chain's CDR3 is CASSGWRVNTEAFF. The CDR3 nucleotides are TGTGCCAGTAGTGGCTGGAGGGTGAACACTGAAGCTTTCTTT.

This clone occurred a few times. V usage is TRBV7-3 and J usage is TRBJ2-2; TRBD2 aligns across 9 bases. The V segment lost 6 bases and the J segment 9 bases; nucleotides outside the gene matches: 8. The length of the CDR3 is 14 residues. In germline, CDR1 is SGHTA, CDR2 FQGTGA. The CDR3 spells CASSQSGRFRELFF. The CDR3 DNA reads TGTGCCAGCAGTCAAAGCGGGAGGTTCCGGGAGCTGTTTTTT.

The chain uses TRBV9 and TRBJ1-2, with a possible D match to TRBD1 (5 bases). Germline values: CDR1 SGDLS, CDR2 YYNGEE. The CDR3 sequence is 12 residues long. Trimming took 4 bases from V and 5 from J, leaving 9 bases between them. The CDR3 nucleotides are TGTGCCAGCAGCCAACAGGTTTATGGCTACACCTTC. Translating gives CASSQQVYGYTF.

The genes are TRBV7-8 and TRBJ2-1, with TRBD2 matching 12 bases. This CDR3 contains 16 residues. The germline V gene has CDR1 SGHVS and CDR2 FQNEAQ. Unmatched junction bases numbered 7, after V lost 5 bases and J lost 5 bases. DNA of the CDR3: TGTGCCAGCAGCCAACCGACTAGCGGGAGCCACAATGAGCAGTTCTTC. Its protein product is CASSQPTSGSHNEQFF.

This clone was picked up a small number of times. V and J are TRBV6-5 and TRBJ2-3; D is possibly TRBD1 (6 bases). This CDR3 is 15 amino acids long. In germline, CDR1 is MNHEY, CDR2 SVGAGI. Trimming took off 5 bases at V and 0 bases at J, with 12 bases between the two ends. This chain's CDR3 is CASSPRQASTDTQYF. For the CDR3, the DNA is TGTGCCAGCAGTCCCCGACAGGCTAGCACAGATACGCAGTATTTT.

This chain connects TRBV12-5 to TRBJ2-3; 13 bases agree with TRBD2. CDR1 is LGHNT and CDR2 is FRNRAP in the germline V gene. The ends lost 0 bases at V and 3 bases at J; junction bases unmatched: 3. The CDR3 loop spans 17 amino acids. CDR3 bases: TGTGCTAGTGGTTTGGTCCCGGGACTAGCGGGAACAGATACGCAGTATTTT. As protein: CASGLVPGLAGTDTQYF.

CDR3 coding DNA: TGTGCCAGCAGTGAACTAGCGGGAGCTATCTACGAGCAGTACTTC. This codes for CASSELAGAIYEQYF. The chain carries TRBV2 and TRBJ2-7; 10 nucleotides agree with TRBD2. V dropped 2 bases and J dropped 3; count of bases not matched to a gene: 4. CDR3 length: 15 amino acids. Germline CDR1 is SNHLY and CDR2 is FYNNEI.

This clone was picked up one time. The rearrangement uses TRBV9 and TRBJ2-7; 12 nucleotides line up with TRBD2. The CDR3 runs 15 residues. Germline V gives CDR1 SGDLS, CDR2 YYNGEE. The ends lost 3 bases at V and 5 bases at J; junction bases unmatched: 6. The CDR3: CASSAGLAGFNEQYF. CDR3 nucleotide sequence: TGTGCCAGCAGCGCCGGACTAGCGGGATTCAACGAGCAGTACTTC.

This chain links TRBV5-6 with TRBJ1-2, with TRBD1 as a possible D gene (6 bases). Trimming shortened V by 0 bases and J by 4 bases, and 13 bases separated the two germline ends. The CDR3 runs 15 residues. The germline CDR1 and CDR2 sequences are SGHDT and YYEEEE. The CDR3 is CASSLEGVRGYGYTF. The CDR3 DNA follows: TGTGCCAGCAGCTTGGAGGGGGTCCGGGGCTATGGCTACACCTTC. The full variable domain, with the rest looked up from reference TRBV5-6 and TRBJ1-2, is DAGVTQSPTHLIKTRGQQVTLRCSPKSGHDTVSWYQQALGQGPQFIFQYYEEEERQRGNFPDRFSGHQFPNYSSELNVNALLLGDSALYLCASSLEGVRGYGYTFGSGTRLTVV.

The chain carries TRBV6-1 and TRBJ1-5, with D unresolved. Germline CDR1 reads MNHNS; CDR2 reads SASEGT. With 1 base removed from V and 0 bases from J, the gap between germline ends came to 10 bases. The CDR3 is 16 residues long. For the CDR3, the DNA is TGTGCCAGCAGTGAAGGATGGGCAGATAGCAATCAGCCCCAGCATTTT. This translates into CASSEGWADSNQPQHF.

The J gene is TRBJ1-1, the V gene TRBV10-3, with 7 bases matching TRBD1. The V segment lost 2 bases and the J segment 5 bases; nucleotides outside the gene matches: 5. CDR1 and CDR2 from the germline V gene are ENHRY and SYGVKD. The CDR3 sequence is 14 residues long. CDR3 amino acids: CAISENRGGTEAFF. The DNA of the CDR3 is TGTGCCATCAGTGAGAACAGGGGTGGGACTGAAGCTTTCTTT.

Note on this clone: A far larger clone is one base from this, pointing to a likely read error. This chain joins TRBV5-4 and TRBJ2-1, with D perhaps TRBD2 (5 bases). This CDR3 spans 13 amino acids. Trimming shortened V by 4 bases and J by 6 bases, and 11 bases separated the two germline ends. Germline CDR1 reads SGHNT; CDR2 reads YYREEE (reference sequence). As DNA, the CDR3 is TGTGCCAGCAGCCAAGCTACTAGCAATGAGCAGTTCTTC. Translated, it gives CASSQATSNEQFF. Based on the CDR3 plus reference TRBV5-4 and TRBJ2-1, the full variable domain is ETGVTQSPTHLIKTRGQQVTLRCSSQSGHNTVSWYQQALGQGPQFIFQYYREEENGRGNFPPRFSGLQFPNYSSELNVNALELDDSALYLCASSQATSNEQFFGPGTRLTVL.

This clone was detected only once. J is TRBJ2-1 and V is TRBV1; TRBD2 is the table's D call, not checked against the DNA. TRBV1 is classified as a pseudogene. The CDR3 runs to 21 residues. CDR3 sequence reads: CTSNQAGLAVTYKSSYNEQFF. Written as DNA, the CDR3 is TGCACCAGCAACCAAGCCGGACTAGCGGTTACATACAAGAGCTCCTACAATGAGCAGTTCTTC.

Of note for this clone: Germline and junction disagree at one end, which may indicate a read error. The chain links TRBV2 to TRBJ2-2, with D possibly being TRBD1 (5 bases). Germline CDR1 SNHLY, CDR2 FYNNEI. This CDR3 has 15 amino acids. CDR3 sequence reads: CASREAAGRTGELFF. In nucleotides, the CDR3 is TGTGCCAGCAGGGAAGCCGCAGGGCGGACCGGGGAGCTGTTTTTT.

The chain combines TRBV6-5 with TRBJ1-5, with D possibly TRBD1 on 6 matching bases. This CDR3 spans 14 amino acids. Germline lookup yields CDR1 MNHEY and CDR2 SVGAGI. Trimming shortened V by 2 bases and J by 6 bases, and 11 bases separated the two germline ends. In nucleotides, the CDR3 is TGTGCCAGCAGTTACGGTAGAGGGGGTCAGCCCCAGCATTTT. Its translation is CASSYGRGGQPQHF.

This clone showed up just a few times. The rearrangement joins TRBV6-5 to TRBJ2-3; 7 bases are a match to TRBD1. The ends lost 0 bases at V and 2 bases at J; junction bases unmatched: 5. The CDR3 consists of 16 residues. Germline V lookup: CDR1 MNHEY, CDR2 SVGAGI. CDR3: CASSYSGTANTDTQYF. CDR3 nucleotides: TGTGCCAGCAGTTACTCCGGGACAGCTAACACAGATACGCAGTATTTT.

This clone was counted between two and nine times. This chain links TRBV2 with TRBJ2-2; 8 bases match TRBD1. This CDR3 has 14 amino acids. The J segment lost 2 bases and the V segment lost 7 bases, leaving 3 bases of the junction unmatched. CDR1 and CDR2 from the germline V gene are SNHLY and FYNNEI. The DNA of the CDR3 is TGTGCCAGCAACGGACAGGGAAACACCGGGGAGCTGTTTTTT. Translating it yields CASNGQGNTGELFF.

This chain connects TRBV28 to TRBJ1-2; a possible D gene is TRBD1 (6 bases). CDR1 MDHEN and CDR2 SYDVKM come from the germline V gene. This CDR3 has 13 residues. V lost 8 bases to trimming and J lost 3 bases, with 13 bases between them. This chain's CDR3 is CASSGGGHYGYTF. The CDR3 region has the DNA TGTGCCAGCTCGGGGGGGGGCCACTATGGCTACACCTTC.

The V call is TRBV6-5, the J call TRBJ2-3, with TRBD2 matching 16 bases. V shed 6 bases and J 11 bases; nucleotides not matched to a gene: 5. The CDR3 length is 14 residues. Germline assignment: CDR1 MNHEY and CDR2 SVGAGI. The CDR3: CASRPGLAGGKQYF. The CDR3 DNA sequence: TGTGCCAGCAGACCGGGACTAGCGGGAGGGAAGCAGTATTTT.

The chain has TRBV6-5 and TRBJ2-7; D gene ambiguous. Trimming took off 7 bases at V and 3 bases at J, with 16 bases between the two ends. CDR3 length: 14 residues. Germline CDR1 and CDR2: MNHEY and SVGAGI. The CDR3 spells CASTSRKIDYEQYF. The CDR3 DNA reads TGTGCCAGCACCTCGCGGAAAATCGACTACGAGCAGTACTTC.

The V and J genes are TRBV27 and TRBJ2-1; D possibly corresponds to TRBD2 (6 bases). Trimming took off 4 bases at V and 4 bases at J, with 14 bases between the two ends. The CDR3 spans 15 residues. From germline, CDR1 is MNHEY and CDR2 SMNVEV (reference sequence). The CDR3 nucleotides are TGTGCCAGCAGTTGGATTTGGGACTCTTACAATGAGCAGTTCTTC. Translated, it gives CASSWIWDSYNEQFF.

The chain employs TRBV6-6 and TRBJ2-7, with D perhaps matching TRBD1 (6 bases). The V end lost 3 bases, the J end lost 1 base, and 13 bases lay between the germline ends. The CDR3 runs 15 residues. CDR1 is MNHNY, CDR2 SVGAGI, per germline (reference sequence). The CDR3 nucleotides are TGTGCCAGCAGTTATGACTCCCAGGGGTCCTACGAGCAGTACTTC. Translation: CASSYDSQGSYEQYF.

This chain's CDR3 is CASSLKSGSEIEHNEQFF. The CDR3 region has the DNA TGTGCCAGCAGCTTAAAGAGCGGGAGTGAAATTGAACACAATGAGCAGTTCTTC. V gene TRBV7-2 combines with J gene TRBJ2-1; 8 bases map to TRBD2. This CDR3 contains 18 residues. Germline loops: CDR1 SGHTA, CDR2 FQGNSA. The junction had 14 bases not matched to a gene; V was cut back by 2 bases and J by 5 bases. Together with reference TRBV7-2 and TRBJ2-1, the CDR3 gives the full variable domain: GAGVSQSPSNKVTEKGKDVELRCDPISGHTALYWYRQSLGQGLEFLIYFQGNSAPDKSGLPSDRFSAERTGGSVSTLTIQRTQQEDSAVYLCASSLKSGSEIEHNEQFFGPGTRLTVL.